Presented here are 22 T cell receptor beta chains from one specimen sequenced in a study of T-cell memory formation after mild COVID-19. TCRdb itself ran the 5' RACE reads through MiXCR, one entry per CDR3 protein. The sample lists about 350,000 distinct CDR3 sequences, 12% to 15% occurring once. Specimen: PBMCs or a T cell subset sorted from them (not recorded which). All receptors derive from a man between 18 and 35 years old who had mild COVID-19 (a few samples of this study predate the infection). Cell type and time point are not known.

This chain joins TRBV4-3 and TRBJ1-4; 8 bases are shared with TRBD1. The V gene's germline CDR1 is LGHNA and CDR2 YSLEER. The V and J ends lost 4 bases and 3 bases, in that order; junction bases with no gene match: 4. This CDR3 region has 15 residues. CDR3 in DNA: TGCGCCAGCAGCCGCGTACAGGGGGCTAATGAAAAACTGTTTTTT. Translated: CASSRVQGANEKLFF.

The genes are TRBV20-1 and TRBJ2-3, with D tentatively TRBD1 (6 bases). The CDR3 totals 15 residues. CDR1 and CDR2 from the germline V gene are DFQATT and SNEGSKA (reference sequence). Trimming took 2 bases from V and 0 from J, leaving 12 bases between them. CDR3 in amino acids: CSARKGGTSTDTQYF. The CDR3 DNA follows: TGCAGTGCTAGAAAAGGGGGAACTAGCACAGATACGCAGTATTTT.

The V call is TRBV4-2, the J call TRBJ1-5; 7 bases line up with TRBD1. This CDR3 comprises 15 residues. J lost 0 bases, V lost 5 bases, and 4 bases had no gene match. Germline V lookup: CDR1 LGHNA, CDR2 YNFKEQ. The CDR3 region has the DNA TGTGCCAGCAGCTATGACAGGGCTAGCAATCAGCCCCAGCATTTT. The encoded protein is CASSYDRASNQPQHF.

The CDR3 sequence is CATQGRNMGQETQYF. CDR3 in DNA: TGTGCCACCCAGGGTAGGAACATGGGGCAAGAGACCCAGTACTTC. The rearrangement uses TRBV15 and TRBJ2-5; tentative D call: TRBD1 (5 bases). The V gene's germline CDR1 is LNHNV and CDR2 YYDKDF (reference sequence). Trimming took 8 bases from V and 2 from J, leaving 18 bases between them. The CDR3 is 15 residues long. Drawing the rest from reference TRBV15 and TRBJ2-5, the complete variable domain is DAMVIQNPRYQVTQFGKPVTLSCSQTLNHNVMYWYQQKSSQAPKLLFHYYDKDFNNEADTPDNFQSRRPNTSFCFLDIRSPGLGDTAMYLCATQGRNMGQETQYFGPGTRLLVL.

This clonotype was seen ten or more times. The CDR3 protein is CASSPTSGETQYF. The CDR3 DNA is TGTGCCAGCAGCCCAACTAGTGGTGAGACCCAGTACTTC. The chain recombines TRBV7-8 with TRBJ2-5; the D gene is possibly TRBD2 (5 bases). V was clipped by 5 bases and J by 5 bases, with 12 bases between them. This CDR3 region has 13 residues. The germline V gene has CDR1 SGHVS and CDR2 FQNEAQ.

The CDR3 loop reads CASSLTGFREAFF. CDR3 sequence (DNA): TGTGCCAGCAGCCTGACAGGATTTCGGGAAGCTTTCTTT. V usage is TRBV6-2 or TRBV6-3 and J usage is TRBJ1-1; D is perhaps TRBD1 (6 bases). CDR3 length equals 13 residues. Between the trimmed V and J ends, which lost 6 bases and 8 bases, there was a span of 16 bases. Germline CDR1 reads MNHEY; CDR2 reads SVGEGT.

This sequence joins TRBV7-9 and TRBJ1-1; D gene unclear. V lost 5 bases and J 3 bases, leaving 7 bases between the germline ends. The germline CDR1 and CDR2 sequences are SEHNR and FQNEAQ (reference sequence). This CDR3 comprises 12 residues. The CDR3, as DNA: TGTGCCAGCAGCCAGAGTTACACTGAAGCTTTCTTT. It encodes CASSQSYTEAFF.

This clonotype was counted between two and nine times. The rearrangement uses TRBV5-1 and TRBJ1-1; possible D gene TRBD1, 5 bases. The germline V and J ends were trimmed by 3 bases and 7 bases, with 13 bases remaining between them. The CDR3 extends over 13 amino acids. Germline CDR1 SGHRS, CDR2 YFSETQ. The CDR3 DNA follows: TGCGCCAGCAGCTGGGGACGGGGGAATGAAGCTTTCTTT. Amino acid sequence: CASSWGRGNEAFF.

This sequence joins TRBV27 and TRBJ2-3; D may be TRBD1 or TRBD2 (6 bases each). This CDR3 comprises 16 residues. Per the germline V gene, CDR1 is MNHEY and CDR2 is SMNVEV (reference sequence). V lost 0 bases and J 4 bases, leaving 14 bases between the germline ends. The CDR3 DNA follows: TGTGCCAGCAGTTTATCGATAGCAGGGGAGGCAGATACGCAGTATTTT. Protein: CASSLSIAGEADTQYF.

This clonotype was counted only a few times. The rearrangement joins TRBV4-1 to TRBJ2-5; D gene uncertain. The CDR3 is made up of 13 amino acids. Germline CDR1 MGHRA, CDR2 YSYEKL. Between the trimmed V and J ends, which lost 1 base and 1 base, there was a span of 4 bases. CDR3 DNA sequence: TGCGCCAGCAGCCAAGTCCCCCAAGAGACCCAGTACTTC. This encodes CASSQVPQETQYF.

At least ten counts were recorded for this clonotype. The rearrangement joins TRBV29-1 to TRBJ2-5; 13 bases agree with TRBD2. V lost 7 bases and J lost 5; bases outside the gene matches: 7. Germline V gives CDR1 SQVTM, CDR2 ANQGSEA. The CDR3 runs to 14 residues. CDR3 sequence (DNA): TGCAGCGCGACCTCGACTAGCGGGGGGGAGACCCAGTACTTC. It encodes CSATSTSGGETQYF.

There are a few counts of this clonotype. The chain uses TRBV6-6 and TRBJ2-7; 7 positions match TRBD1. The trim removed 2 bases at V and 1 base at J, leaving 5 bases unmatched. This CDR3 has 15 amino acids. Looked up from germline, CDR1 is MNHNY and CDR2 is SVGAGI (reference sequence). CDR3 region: CASSYPTGDSYEQYF. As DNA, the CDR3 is TGTGCCAGCAGTTACCCCACAGGGGATTCCTACGAGCAGTACTTC.

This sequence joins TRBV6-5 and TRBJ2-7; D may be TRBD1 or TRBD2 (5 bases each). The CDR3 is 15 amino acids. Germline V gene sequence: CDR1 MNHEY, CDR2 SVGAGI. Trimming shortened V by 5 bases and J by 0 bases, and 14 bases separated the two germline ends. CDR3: CASSRQRGGSYEQYF. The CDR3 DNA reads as TGTGCCAGCAGTCGGCAGCGTGGGGGCTCCTACGAGCAGTACTTC.

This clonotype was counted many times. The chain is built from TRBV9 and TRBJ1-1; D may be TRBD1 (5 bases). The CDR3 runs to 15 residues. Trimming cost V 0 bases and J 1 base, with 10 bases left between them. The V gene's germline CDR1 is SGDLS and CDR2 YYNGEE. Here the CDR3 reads CASSVGGGSNTEAFF. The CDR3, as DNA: TGTGCCAGCAGCGTAGGGGGGGGATCGAACACTGAAGCTTTCTTT.

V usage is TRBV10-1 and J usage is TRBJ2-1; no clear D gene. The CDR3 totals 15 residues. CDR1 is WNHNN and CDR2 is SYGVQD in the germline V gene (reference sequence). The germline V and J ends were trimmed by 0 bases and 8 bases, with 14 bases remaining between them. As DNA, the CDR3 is TGCGCCAGCAGTGAGTCCGGAAGGGTTGTCGATGAGCAGTTCTTC. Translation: CASSESGRVVDEQFF.

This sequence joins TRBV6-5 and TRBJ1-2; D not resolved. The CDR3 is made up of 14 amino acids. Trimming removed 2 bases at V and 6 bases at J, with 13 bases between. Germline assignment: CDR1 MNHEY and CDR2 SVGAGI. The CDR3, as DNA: TGTGCCAGCAGTTACGTGCCGGAGGAACATGGCTACACCTTC. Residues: CASSYVPEEHGYTF.

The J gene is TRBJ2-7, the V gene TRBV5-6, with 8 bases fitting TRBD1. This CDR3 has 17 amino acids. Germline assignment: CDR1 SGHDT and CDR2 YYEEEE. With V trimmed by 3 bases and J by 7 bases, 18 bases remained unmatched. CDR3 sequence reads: CASSSHLDREPSREQYF. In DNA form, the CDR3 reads TGTGCCAGCAGCTCTCACCTGGACAGGGAGCCGTCGAGGGAGCAGTACTTC.

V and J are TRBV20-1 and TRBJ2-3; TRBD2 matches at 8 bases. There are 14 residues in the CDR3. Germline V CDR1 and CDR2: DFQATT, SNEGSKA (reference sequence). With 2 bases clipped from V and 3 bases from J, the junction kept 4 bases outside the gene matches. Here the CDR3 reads CSARHPGGTDTQYF. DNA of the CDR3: TGCAGTGCTAGACATCCGGGGGGGACAGATACGCAGTATTTT.

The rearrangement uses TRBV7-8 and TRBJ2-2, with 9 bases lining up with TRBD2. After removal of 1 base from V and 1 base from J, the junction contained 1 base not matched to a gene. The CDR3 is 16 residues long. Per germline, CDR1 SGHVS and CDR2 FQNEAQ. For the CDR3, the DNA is TGTGCCAGCAGCTTAGGGACTAGCGAGAACACCGGGGAGCTGTTTTTT. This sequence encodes CASSLGTSENTGELFF.

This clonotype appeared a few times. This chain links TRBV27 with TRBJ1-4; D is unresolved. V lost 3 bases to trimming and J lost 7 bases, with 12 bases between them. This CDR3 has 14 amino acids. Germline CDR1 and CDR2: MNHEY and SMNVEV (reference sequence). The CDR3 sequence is CASSFWPVGEKLFF. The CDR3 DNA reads TGTGCCAGCAGTTTCTGGCCTGTAGGTGAAAAACTGTTTTTT.

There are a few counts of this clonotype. In nucleotides, the CDR3 is TGTGCCAGCATCCCGTCAGTCTATTATAATTCACCCCTCCACTTT. Amino acids: CASIPSVYYNSPLHF. This chain connects TRBV12-3 or TRBV12-4 to TRBJ1-6; D not resolved. V lost 7 bases and J lost 4, with 14 bases in between. The CDR3 runs 15 residues.

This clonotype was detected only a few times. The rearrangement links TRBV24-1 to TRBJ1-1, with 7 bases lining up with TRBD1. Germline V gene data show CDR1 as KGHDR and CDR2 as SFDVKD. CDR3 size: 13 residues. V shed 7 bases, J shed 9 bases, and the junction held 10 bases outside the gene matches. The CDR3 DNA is TGTGCCACCAGCGACGAATCGGGACAGAAAGCTTTCTTT. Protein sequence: CATSDESGQKAFF.